This T cell receptor beta chain originates from a study of monozygotic twins with inflammatory bowel disease. Study observations and caveats: For IBD patients, clonotypes shared with others were fewer than for healthy twins, especially with disease activity. Lower TCRbeta diversity (inverse Simpson) was seen in IBD patients than in healthy co-twins.

As for this clonotype: As yet, its antigen is unknown.

The CDR3 length is 18 residues. TCRdb reprocessed the 5' RACE reads, keeping one entry per CDR3 protein, no DNA. The specimen's table records 350,000 to 500,000 distinct CDR3 sequences. This receptor was taken from a human donor with ulcerative colitis or Crohn's disease, or a healthy co-twin of an affected twin (not recorded which). The chain employs TRBV12-3 or TRBV12-4 and TRBJ2-1; checking the TCRdb D call of TRBD1 is not possible without DNA. What was sequenced was blood. The CDR3 here is CASSLSLAGFPIHNEQFF.